This TCR beta chain was profiled in a study of synovial regulatory T cells in juvenile arthritis. Using immunoSEQ multiplex PCR, the repertoire was profiled, and TCRdb retains in-frame clones only, with some absent. This sample's table has 10,000 or so clones. With respect to this clone: Its antigen is not known.

Patients had median age roughly 12 years, range 2.4-22.9. Germline loops: CDR1 SGHDT, CDR2 YYEEEE. The CDR3 has 16 residues. A DNA sequence was not provided. General study points: iaTreg cells shared more CDR3 sequences with synovial Tregs than other blood Tregs did. TCR diversity was lower in inflammation-associated blood Treg cells than in other blood Treg cells.

This TCR was sampled from a donor younger than 30 with juvenile idiopathic arthritis. The chain carries TRBV5-6 and TRBJ1-2. The specimen was Treg cells from blood. The subset: remaining (HLA-DR-negative) circulating blood Treg cells. This CDR3 reads CASSPPSEGTAYGYTF.